Shown below are 28 T cell receptor beta chains from a single sample sequenced in a study of blood T cell repertoires in COVID-19 (dated by TCRdb to about 2020). Library creation used the immunoSEQ multiplex PCR assay. TCRdb retrieved this table from immuneACCESS and kept in-frame rearrangements only. Not all clones are present; in checked studies, unresolved V genes account for under half, and no reason is known for the remainder. Within this sample are some 380,000 clones, with 90% of them counted one time only. The top ten hold 6% to 7.5% of the sample. Sequencing input: peripheral blood. The receptors derive from a man younger than 35 with active or convalescent COVID-19.

V and J are TRBV9 and TRBJ1-4, with D unclear. V was trimmed by 4 bases and J by 7 bases, leaving 17 bases between them. The CDR3 runs 15 residues. CDR1 and CDR2 from the germline V gene are SGDLS and YYNGEE. The CDR3 DNA reads as TGTGCCAGCAGCCCCCTCCCCGGAGCGGGTGAAAAACTGTTTTTT. Residues: CASSPLPGAGEKLFF.

The chain joins TRBV6-2 or TRBV6-3 to TRBJ1-2, with D possibly matching TRBD1 (6 bases). The CDR3 has 15 residues. The germline V gene encodes CDR1 MNHEY and CDR2 SVGEGT. V was clipped by 2 bases and J by 4 bases, with 14 bases between them. Written as DNA, the CDR3 is TGTGCCAGCAGTTACGCGACGGACAGCTTCTATGGCTACACCTTC. It is translated as CASSYATDSFYGYTF.

This chain links TRBV7-9 with TRBJ2-1; 8 bases align to TRBD2. Germline V gene sequence: CDR1 SEHNR, CDR2 FQNEAQ (reference sequence). V trimming: 3 bases; J trimming: 0 bases; junction bases outside the gene matches: 4. This CDR3 comprises 16 residues. CDR3 in DNA: TGTGCCAGCAGCTTCCCGGGGGGGCCCTCCTACAATGAGCAGTTCTTC. Its translation is CASSFPGGPSYNEQFF.

The chain recombines TRBV5-6 with TRBJ2-7; TRBD1 aligns across 7 bases. The V segment lost 4 bases and the J segment 2 bases; nucleotides outside the gene matches: 9. Germline CDR1 is SGHDT and CDR2 is YYEEEE. CDR3 length: 15 amino acids. The CDR3, as DNA: TGTGCCAGCAGCCTACGACAGGGAGAGCCCTACGAGCAGTACTTC. Amino acids: CASSLRQGEPYEQYF.

This chain links TRBV28 with TRBJ2-2; TRBD1 aligns across 7 bases. With V trimmed by 5 bases and J by 1 base, 13 bases remained unmatched. Germline assignment: CDR1 MDHEN and CDR2 SYDVKM. This CDR3 has 18 residues. Written as DNA, the CDR3 is TGTGCCAGCAGTACCCTTTTCCCTACAGGGGAGAACACCGGGGAGCTGTTTTTT. Its translation is CASSTLFPTGENTGELFF. Full variable domain (remainder filled in from reference TRBV28 and TRBJ2-2): DVKVTQSSRYLVKRTGEKVFLECVQDMDHENMFWYRQDPGLGLRLIYFSYDVKMKEKGDIPEGYSVSREKKERFSLILESASTNQTSMYLCASSTLFPTGENTGELFFGEGSRLTVL.

The V call is TRBV19, the J call TRBJ1-5; 9 bases agree with TRBD1. Germline V CDR1 and CDR2: LNHDA, SQIVND (reference sequence). V shed 7 bases and J 5 bases; nucleotides not matched to a gene: 6. The CDR3 is 14 residues long. The CDR3 DNA reads TGTGCCAGTAACATGGGACAGGGCGATCAGCCCCAGCATTTT. Translation gives CASNMGQGDQPQHF.

The V and J genes are TRBV12-3 or TRBV12-4 and TRBJ2-7; tentative D call: TRBD1 (5 bases). The CDR3 spans 12 residues. Trimming stripped 5 bases from V and 0 bases from J, with 5 bases between. The CDR3: CASSQGSYEQYF. Written as DNA, the CDR3 is TGTGCCAGCAGTCAGGGCTCCTACGAGCAGTACTTC.

The chain employs TRBV19 and TRBJ2-1; D is possibly TRBD1 (6 bases). CDR1 and CDR2 (germline): LNHDA, SQIVND (reference sequence). V was pared by 1 base and J by 3 bases, with 16 bases between. The CDR3 loop spans 17 amino acids. CDR3 region: CASSIGTDNGLYNEQFF. Written as DNA, the CDR3 is TGTGCCAGTAGTATAGGGACAGATAACGGACTCTACAATGAGCAGTTCTTC.

The count of this clone is one. This chain uses TRBV14 with TRBJ1-1; possible D gene TRBD1, 5 bases. Germline V gives CDR1 SGHDN, CDR2 FVKESK. The CDR3 loop spans 15 amino acids. With 4 bases removed from V and 0 bases from J, the gap between germline ends came to 12 bases. The CDR3 bases are TGTGCCAGCAGCCCTCGGGAGGGACTGAACACTGAAGCTTTCTTT. The encoded protein is CASSPREGLNTEAFF.

The J gene is TRBJ1-1, the V gene TRBV19; TRBD1 might be the D (5 bases). Germline V gene lookup returns CDR1 LNHDA and CDR2 SQIVND (reference sequence). Between the trimmed V and J ends, which lost 8 bases and 1 base, there was a span of 14 bases. The CDR3 consists of 14 residues. DNA of the CDR3: TGTGCCAGTTCGATCATCGGGGGGAACACTGAAGCTTTCTTT. Protein: CASSIIGGNTEAFF.

The chain is built from TRBV7-9 and TRBJ2-3, with 14 bases that match TRBD2. The germline CDR1 and CDR2 sequences are SEHNR and FQNEAQ (reference sequence). This CDR3 region has 15 residues. The V segment lost 6 bases and the J segment 8 bases; nucleotides outside the gene matches: 7. The CDR3 is CASRGLAGGEGTQYF. CDR3 DNA: TGTGCCAGCAGAGGACTAGCGGGAGGAGAGGGTACGCAGTATTTT.

V and J are TRBV24-1 and TRBJ2-1, with 15 bases fitting TRBD2. The germline V gene encodes CDR1 KGHDR and CDR2 SFDVKD. The CDR3 loop spans 15 amino acids. Trimming at V came to 4 bases and at J to 9 bases, leaving 3 bases not matched to a gene. The CDR3, as DNA: TGTGCCACCAGTGAACCGGGACTAGCGGGGGGTGAGCAGTTCTTC. As protein: CATSEPGLAGGEQFF.

This clone was seen only once. The CDR3 loop reads CASSLRAGGPVGETQYF. CDR3 nucleotide sequence: TGTGCCAGCAGCCTGCGGGCGGGGGGGCCGGTGGGAGAGACCCAGTACTTC. The rearrangement joins TRBV7-2 to TRBJ2-5; 9 bases line up with TRBD2. CDR3 length: 17 residues. The trim removed 5 bases at V and 4 bases at J, leaving 14 bases unmatched. CDR1 is SGHTA, CDR2 FQGNSA, per germline.

The genes are TRBV5-1 and TRBJ2-1; 11 nucleotides align to TRBD1. This CDR3 is 16 amino acids long. Germline assignment: CDR1 SGHRS and CDR2 YFSETQ. V trimming: 3 bases; J trimming: 7 bases; junction bases outside the gene matches: 9. CDR3 sequence: CASSSRTGGSVNEQFF. The CDR3, as DNA: TGCGCCAGCAGCTCGCGGACAGGGGGCTCCGTAAATGAGCAGTTCTTC.

The rearrangement joins TRBV7-2 to TRBJ1-2; the match to TRBD1 covers 7 bases. Germline values: CDR1 SGHTA, CDR2 FQGNSA. CDR3 length: 15 residues. Germline trimming cut 4 bases from V and 6 bases from J; bases unmatched to any gene: 11. For the CDR3, the DNA is TGTGCCAGCAGCTACACAGGGGCACAATATGATGGCTACACCTTC. Translating gives CASSYTGAQYDGYTF. Variable domain in full (rest from reference TRBV7-2 and TRBJ1-2): GAGVSQSPSNKVTEKGKDVELRCDPISGHTALYWYRQSLGQGLEFLIYFQGNSAPDKSGLPSDRFSAERTGGSVSTLTIQRTQQEDSAVYLCASSYTGAQYDGYTFGSGTRLTVV.

V is TRBV18 and J is TRBJ1-1; a possible D gene is TRBD1 (6 bases). This CDR3 region has 18 residues. Germline V lookup: CDR1 KGHSH, CDR2 LQKENI. The V end lost 1 base, the J end lost 1 base, and 19 bases lay between the germline ends. The CDR3 loop is CASSPLGQSLGPNTEAFF. CDR3 sequence (DNA): TGTGCCAGCTCACCACTCGGACAGTCTCTGGGTCCGAACACTGAAGCTTTCTTT. Drawing the rest from reference TRBV18 and TRBJ1-1, the complete variable domain is NAGVMQNPRHLVRRRGQEARLRCSPMKGHSHVYWYRQLPEEGLKFMVYLQKENIIDESGMPKERFSAEFPKEGPSILRIQQVVRGDSAAYFCASSPLGQSLGPNTEAFFGQGTRLTVV.

The V gene is TRBV7-8, the J gene TRBJ2-7; maybe TRBD1 (6 bases). V dropped 5 bases and J dropped 2 bases, with 16 bases sitting between them. The CDR3 is 15 residues long. Germline lookup yields CDR1 SGHVS and CDR2 FQNEAQ. The chain's CDR3 is CASSHPGQQTYEQYF. The CDR3 bases are TGTGCCAGCAGCCACCCGGGACAACAAACCTACGAGCAGTACTTC. The whole variable domain, remainder taken from reference TRBV7-8 and TRBJ2-7, is GAGVSQSPRYKVAKRGQDVALRCDPISGHVSLFWYQQALGQGPEFLTYFQNEAQLDKSGLPSDRFFAERPEGSVSTLKIQRTQQEDSAVYLCASSHPGQQTYEQYFGPGTRLTVT.

This clone was found a few times. The V call is TRBV7-9, the J call TRBJ2-1; maybe TRBD2 (7 bases). The CDR3 length is 15 residues. Trimming removed 5 bases at V and 1 base at J, with 12 bases between. Germline values: CDR1 SEHNR, CDR2 FQNEAQ (reference sequence). CDR3 nucleotides: TGTGCCAGCAGCCCACAGGGAGGGTCCTACAATGAGCAGTTCTTC. Its protein product is CASSPQGGSYNEQFF.

The chain recombines TRBV7-2 with TRBJ2-1; possible D gene TRBD2, 6 bases. CDR1 is SGHTA and CDR2 is FQGNSA in the germline V gene. This CDR3 contains 15 residues. Between the trimmed V and J ends, which lost 5 bases and 8 bases, there was a span of 19 bases. CDR3 residues: CASSTPGSSVYEQFF. The CDR3 nucleotides are TGTGCCAGCAGCACCCCCGGCTCTAGCGTATATGAGCAGTTCTTC.

This clone was counted once. The chain couples TRBV4-1 to TRBJ2-7, with TRBD1 identical over 7 bases. The CDR3 has 15 residues. V dropped 2 bases and J dropped 1; count of bases not matched to a gene: 5. Germline CDR1 MGHRA, CDR2 YSYEKL. The CDR3 region has the DNA TGCGCCAGCAGCCAAACAAGGGACAGATCCTACGAGCAGTACTTC. Its protein is CASSQTRDRSYEQYF.

The V call is TRBV7-2, the J call TRBJ2-3; 8 nucleotides line up with TRBD2. Germline V gene sequence: CDR1 SGHTA, CDR2 FQGNSA. V trimming: 5 bases; J trimming: 2 bases; junction bases outside the gene matches: 9. This CDR3 region has 16 residues. This CDR3 is CASSPRSGRITDTQYF. The CDR3 bases are TGTGCCAGCAGCCCGAGGAGCGGGAGAATCACAGATACGCAGTATTTT.

The V gene is TRBV28, the J gene TRBJ1-2, with TRBD1 matching over 8 bases. The CDR3 has 16 amino acids. Germline lookup yields CDR1 MDHEN and CDR2 SYDVKM. The trim removed 5 bases at V and 2 bases at J, leaving 10 bases unmatched. The CDR3: CASSNIRDRPNYGYTF. The CDR3 DNA follows: TGTGCCAGCAGTAATATTCGGGACAGGCCCAACTATGGCTACACCTTC.

This clone was found once. The chain uses TRBV27 and TRBJ2-7, with a possible D match to TRBD2 (6 bases). The V end lost 5 bases, the J end lost 5 bases, and 25 bases lay between the germline ends. The CDR3 runs to 17 residues. Looked up from germline, CDR1 is MNHEY and CDR2 is SMNVEV (reference sequence). CDR3 in DNA: TGTGCCAGCAGTATAATTCCCCGGGACTTTACCTACAACGAGCAGTACTTC. Its protein is CASSIIPRDFTYNEQYF.

Written as DNA, the CDR3 is TGCGCCAGCAGCCAAGATAATAGTCGGAGTACGCAGTATTTT. As protein: CASSQDNSRSTQYF. The chain joins TRBV4-3 to TRBJ2-3; D not resolved. CDR3 length equals 14 residues. Germline V gene data show CDR1 as LGHNA and CDR2 as YSLEER. Trimming stripped 0 bases from V and 8 bases from J, with 12 bases between.

The chain employs TRBV6-2 or TRBV6-3 and TRBJ2-1, with 10 nucleotides matching TRBD2. This CDR3 is 14 amino acids long. The V gene end was trimmed by 5 bases and the J gene end by 6 bases; junction bases not matched to a gene: 4. Germline values: CDR1 MNHEY, CDR2 SVGEGT. The CDR3 region is CASSRTSGFNEQFF. DNA for the CDR3: TGTGCCAGCAGTCGGACTAGCGGATTCAATGAGCAGTTCTTC.

V is TRBV4-2 and J is TRBJ1-2; possible D gene TRBD1, 6 bases. CDR1 and CDR2 (germline): LGHNA, YNFKEQ. The CDR3 consists of 15 residues. V gave up 0 bases and J gave up 5 bases, with 13 bases separating them. CDR3 in amino acids: CASSQEAGGAYGYTF. The CDR3 nucleotides read TGTGCCAGCAGCCAAGAGGCGGGGGGCGCTTATGGCTACACCTTC.

The CDR3 bases are TGTGCCAGCAGCTCGCCGGGACAGGGATTTAATTCACCCCTCCACTTT. Its translation: CASSSPGQGFNSPLHF. The rearrangement joins TRBV7-2 to TRBJ1-6, with TRBD1 matching over 9 bases. V shed 4 bases and J 6 bases; nucleotides not matched to a gene: 7. The CDR3 has 16 residues. Germline values: CDR1 SGHTA, CDR2 FQGNSA.

The CDR3 loop is CASSRRDTGSGYTF. The CDR3 DNA reads as TGCGCCAGCAGCCGAAGGGACACGGGCAGTGGCTACACCTTC. The chain uses TRBV5-1 and TRBJ1-2; D is perhaps TRBD1 (6 bases). Trimming removed 4 bases at V and 7 bases at J, with 17 bases between. This CDR3 has 14 residues. Germline CDR1 SGHRS, CDR2 YFSETQ. The full variable domain, its missing parts supplied by reference TRBV5-1 and TRBJ1-2, is KAGVTQTPRYLIKTRGQQVTLSCSPISGHRSVSWYQQTPGQGLQFLFEYFSETQRNKGNFPGRFSGRQFSNSRSEMNVSTLELGDSALYLCASSRRDTGSGYTFGSGTRLTVV.